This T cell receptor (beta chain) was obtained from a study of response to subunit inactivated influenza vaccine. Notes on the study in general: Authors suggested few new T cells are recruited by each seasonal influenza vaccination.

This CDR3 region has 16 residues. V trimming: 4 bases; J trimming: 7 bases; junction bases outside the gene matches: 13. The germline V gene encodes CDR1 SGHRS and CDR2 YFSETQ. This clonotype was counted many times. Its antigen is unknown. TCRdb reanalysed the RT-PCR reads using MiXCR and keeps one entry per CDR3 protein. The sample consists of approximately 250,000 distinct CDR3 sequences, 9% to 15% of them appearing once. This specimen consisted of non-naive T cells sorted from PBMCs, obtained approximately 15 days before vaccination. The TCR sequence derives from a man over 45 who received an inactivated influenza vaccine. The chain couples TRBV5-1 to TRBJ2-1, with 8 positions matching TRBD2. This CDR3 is CASSQAPAGVFNEQFF. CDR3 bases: TGCGCCAGCAGCCAAGCGCCAGCGGGAGTATTTAATGAGCAGTTCTTC. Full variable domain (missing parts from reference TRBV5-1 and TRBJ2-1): KAGVTQTPRYLIKTRGQQVTLSCSPISGHRSVSWYQQTPGQGLQFLFEYFSETQRNKGNFPGRFSGRQFSNSRSEMNVSTLELGDSALYLCASSQAPAGVFNEQFFGPGTRLTVL.